This entry concerns a single T cell receptor (beta chain). TCRdb's copy holds only in-frame clones and misses some; the assay was immunoSEQ multiplex PCR. The profile shows around 60,000 clones, about four fifths of them singletons. This specimen comes from a study of OX40 agonist ivuxolimab in advanced cancers. Sequencing was performed on CD4+ or CD8+ T cells sorted from blood, taken in a trial of the OX40 agonist ivuxolimab. The sequence was collected from an adult with an advanced solid tumor such as melanoma, head and neck, liver or kidney cancer.

This CDR3 reads CASSLGASGGTDTQYF. CDR3 nucleotides: TGTGCCAGCAGCTTAGGGGCTAGCGGGGGTACAGATACGCAGTATTTT. The rearrangement uses TRBV7-6 and TRBJ2-3, with 10 bases matching TRBD2. This CDR3 is 16 amino acids long. J was trimmed by 3 bases and V by 1 base; bases with no gene match: 4. Germline lookup yields CDR1 SGHVS and CDR2 FNYEAQ.